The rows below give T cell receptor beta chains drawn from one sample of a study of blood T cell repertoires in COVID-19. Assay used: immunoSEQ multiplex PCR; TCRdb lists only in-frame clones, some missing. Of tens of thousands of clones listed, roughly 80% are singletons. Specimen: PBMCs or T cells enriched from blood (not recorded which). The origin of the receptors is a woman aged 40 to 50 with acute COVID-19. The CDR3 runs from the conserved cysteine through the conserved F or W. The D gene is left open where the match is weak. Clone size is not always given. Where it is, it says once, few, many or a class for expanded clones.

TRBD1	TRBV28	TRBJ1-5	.	CASSSWTGDSNQPQHF	TGTGCCAGCAGTTCTTGGACAGGCGATAGCAATCAGCCCCAGCATTTT
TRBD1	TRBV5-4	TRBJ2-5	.	CASSPWTGGTETQYF	TGTGCCAGCAGCCCCTGGACAGGGGGCACGGAGACCCAGTACTTC
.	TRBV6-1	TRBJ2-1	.	CASSEWEGSSYNEQFF	TGTGCCAGCAGTGAATGGGAAGGGAGCTCCTACAATGAGCAGTTCTTC
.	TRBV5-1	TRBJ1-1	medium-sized	CASSLSDNTEAFF	TGCGCCAGCAGCTTGTCAGATAACACTGAAGCTTTCTTT
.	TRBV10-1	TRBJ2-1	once	CASSEGLQEQFF	TGCGCCAGCAGTGAGGGATTACAGGAGCAGTTCTTC
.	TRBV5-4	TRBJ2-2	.	CASSFGQFNTGELFF	TGTGCCAGCAGCTTTGGACAGTTTAACACCGGGGAGCTGTTTTTT
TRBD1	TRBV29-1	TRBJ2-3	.	CSVELTGGDTQYF	TGCAGCGTTGAGCTGACAGGGGGAGATACGCAGTATTTT
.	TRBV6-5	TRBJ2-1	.	CASSYFDSYNEQFF	TGTGCCAGCAGTTACTTCGACAGCTACAATGAGCAGTTCTTC
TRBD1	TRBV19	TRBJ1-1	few	CASSPDRDTEAFF	TGTGCCAGTAGTCCCGACAGGGACACTGAAGCTTTCTTT
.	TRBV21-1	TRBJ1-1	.	CASSIDNGQGQILVTEAFF	TGTGCCAGCAGCATCGATAACGGACAGGGCCAAATTCTGGTGACTGAAGCTTTCTTT
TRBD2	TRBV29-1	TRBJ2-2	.	CSVSVTSGTGELFF	TGCAGCGTTTCTGTGACTAGCGGAACCGGGGAGCTGTTTTTT
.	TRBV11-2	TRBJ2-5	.	CASSPRGETQYF	TGTGCCAGCAGCCCCAGGGGAGAGACCCAGTACTTC
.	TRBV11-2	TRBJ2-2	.	CASSRTTTNTGELFF	TGTGCCAGCAGTCGGACTACAACGAACACCGGGGAGCTGTTTTTT
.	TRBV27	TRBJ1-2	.	CATGGGLYGYTF	TGTGCCACCGGGGGGGGGCTCTATGGCTACACCTTC
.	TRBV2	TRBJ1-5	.	CASTDWGNSNQPQHF	TGTGCCAGCACCGATTGGGGCAATAGCAATCAGCCCCAGCATTTT
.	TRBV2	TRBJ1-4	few	CASSARNEKLFF	TGTGCCAGCAGCGCCAGGAATGAAAAACTGTTTTTT
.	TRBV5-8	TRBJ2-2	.	CASSLRGSGELFF	TGTGCCAGCAGCTTGAGGGGCAGCGGGGAGCTGTTTTTT
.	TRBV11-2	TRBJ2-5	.	CASSLGGGGETQYF	TGTGCCAGCAGCTTAGGGGGGGGCGGGGAGACCCAGTACTTC
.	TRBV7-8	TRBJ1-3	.	CASSRTAGGNTIYF	TGTGCCAGCAGCCGGACAGCCGGGGGAAACACCATATATTTT
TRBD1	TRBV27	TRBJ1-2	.	CASSHGQGYGYTF	TGTGCCAGCAGTCACGGACAGGGCTATGGCTACACCTTC
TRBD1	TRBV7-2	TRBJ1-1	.	CASSLYQGAEAFF	TGTGCCAGCAGCTTATACCAGGGGGCGGAAGCTTTCTTT
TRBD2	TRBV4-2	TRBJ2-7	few	CASSQGSGRDNYEQYF	TGTGCCAGCAGCCAGGGGAGCGGGAGGGACAACTACGAGCAGTACTTC
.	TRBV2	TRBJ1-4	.	CASSGGPRNEKLFF	TGTGCCAGCAGTGGGGGGCCAAGAAATGAAAAACTGTTTTTT
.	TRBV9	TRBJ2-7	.	CASSVGVGAYEQYF	TGTGCCAGCAGCGTAGGCGTGGGAGCGTACGAGCAGTACTTC
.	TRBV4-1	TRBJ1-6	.	CASSRRENSPLHF	TGCGCCAGCAGCCGACGGGAGAATTCACCCCTCCACTTT
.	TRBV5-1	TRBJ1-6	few	CASSTSAGSGSPLHF	TGCGCCAGCAGCACCTCCGCGGGGTCGGGTTCACCCCTCCACTTT
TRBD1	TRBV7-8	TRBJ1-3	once	CASSLEWSFGQANGNTIYF	TGTGCCAGCAGCTTAGAGTGGTCTTTCGGACAGGCTAACGGAAACACCATATATTTT
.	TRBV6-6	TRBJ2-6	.	CASSPLSSERGANVLTF	TGTGCCAGCAGTCCCCTATCTTCGGAGCGCGGGGCCAACGTCCTGACTTTC
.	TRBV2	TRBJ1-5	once	CASKAGPGSNQPQHF	TGTGCCAGCAAGGCAGGGCCAGGTAGCAATCAGCCCCAGCATTTT
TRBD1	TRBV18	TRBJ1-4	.	CASSPDRTNEKLFF	TGTGCCAGCTCACCGGACAGGACTAATGAAAAACTGTTTTTT
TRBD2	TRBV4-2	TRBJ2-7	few	CASSQGTSGDYEQYF	TGTGCCAGCAGCCAAGGTACTAGCGGGGACTACGAGCAGTACTTC
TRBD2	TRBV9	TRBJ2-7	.	CASSVGGGGRHEQYF	TGTGCCAGCAGCGTAGGGGGCGGGGGAAGGCACGAGCAGTACTTC
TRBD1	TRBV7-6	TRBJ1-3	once	CASSFGTGVGNTIYF	TGTGCCAGCAGCTTCGGGACAGGGGTGGGAAACACCATATATTTT
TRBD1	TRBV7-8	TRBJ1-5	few	CASSPQLRGQVSNQPQHF	TGTGCCAGCAGCCCGCAATTAAGGGGACAGGTTAGCAATCAGCCCCAGCATTTT
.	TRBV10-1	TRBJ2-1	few	CASSESRENEQFF	TGCGCCAGCAGTGAGTCTAGAGAGAATGAGCAGTTCTTC
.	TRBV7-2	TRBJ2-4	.	CASSKTESKNIQYF	TGTGCCAGCAGCAAGACGGAGTCGAAAAACATTCAGTACTTC
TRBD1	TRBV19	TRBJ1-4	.	CASGTAGTGGQVFF	TGTGCCAGTGGTACGGCGGGGACAGGGGGCCAGGTGTTTTTT
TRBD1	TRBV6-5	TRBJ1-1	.	CASSFGQGEAFF	TGTGCCAGCAGTTTTGGACAGGGAGAAGCTTTCTTT
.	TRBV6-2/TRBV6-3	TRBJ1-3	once	CASSSPPGLQGNTIYF	TGTGCCAGCAGTTCCCCCCCCGGCCTCCAGGGCAACACCATATATTTT
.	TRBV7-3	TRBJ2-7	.	CASSPSAGYEQYF	TGTGCCAGCAGCCCTTCGGCGGGGTACGAGCAGTACTTC
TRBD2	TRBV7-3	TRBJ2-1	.	CASSLGASGRDNEQFF	TGTGCCAGCAGCTTAGGGGCTAGCGGGAGGGATAATGAGCAGTTCTTC
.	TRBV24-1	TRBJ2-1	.	CATSDLPGDNEQFF	TGTGCCACCAGTGATTTGCCGGGAGATAATGAGCAGTTCTTC
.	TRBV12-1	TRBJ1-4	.	CASMTTTGTGNEKLFF	TGTGCCAGCATGACAACCACCGGGACAGGTAATGAAAAACTGTTTTTT
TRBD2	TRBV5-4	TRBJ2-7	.	CASSSRWGLAHEQYF	TGTGCCAGCAGCTCTAGGTGGGGACTAGCCCACGAGCAGTACTTC
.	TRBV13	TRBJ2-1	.	CASSYIKGSYNEQFF	TGTGCCAGCAGTTATATAAAGGGGTCCTACAATGAGCAGTTCTTC